Below, 22 T cell receptor beta chains from the same sample are listed, as sequenced in a study of shared clonotypes between healthy human individuals. Method: immunoSEQ multiplex PCR; TCRdb's copy keeps in-frame clones and lacks some. The data contain about 300,000 clones, 74% of them seen just once; the ten biggest clones take up over 9%. Input material: memory CD4+ T cells sorted from blood. The subset here: CD45RA-negative fraction. The receptor source for this set is a man aged 30 to 45 in good health.

The V gene is TRBV6-5, the J gene TRBJ2-5, with D unclear. Germline-derived CDR1 and CDR2 are MNHEY and SVGAGI. CDR3 length: 13 residues. The V gene lost 8 bases and the J gene lost 3 bases, with 13 bases spanning the gap. The DNA for the CDR3 is TGTGCCAGCCAGAGGCGTGCCGAAGAGACCCAGTACTTC. This sequence encodes CASQRRAEETQYF.

On this clone itself: The sample carries other DNA sequences with the same CDR3. This chain connects TRBV6-5 to TRBJ2-7; no firm D call. Germline V gives CDR1 MNHEY, CDR2 SVGAGI. The V gene lost 2 bases and the J gene lost 2 bases, with 7 bases spanning the gap. CDR3 length: 13 amino acids. The CDR3 spells CASSYGPAYEQYF. CDR3 nucleotides: TGTGCCAGCAGTTACGGACCAGCCTACGAGCAGTACTTC.

This sequence joins TRBV4-3 and TRBJ2-7; D ambiguous. The CDR3 totals 15 residues. The germline CDR1 and CDR2 sequences are LGHNA and YSLEER. V was shortened by 1 base and J by 2 bases, with 12 bases between the two germline ends. In nucleotides, the CDR3 is TGCGCCAGCAGCCAAGGTGTGACACAAACCTACGAGCAGTACTTC. Translated: CASSQGVTQTYEQYF.

The chain joins TRBV2 to TRBJ2-1; 9 bases map to TRBD2. V was pared by 6 bases and J by 9 bases, with 9 bases of the junction left unmatched. This CDR3 region has 14 residues. Per germline, CDR1 SNHLY and CDR2 FYNNEI. This chain's CDR3 is CASRGASGKGEQFF. CDR3 DNA: TGTGCCAGCAGGGGAGCTAGCGGGAAGGGTGAGCAGTTCTTC.

The J gene is TRBJ2-7, the V gene TRBV19; maybe TRBD2 (5 bases). Trimming took 4 bases from V and 0 from J, leaving 13 bases between them. The CDR3 loop spans 15 amino acids. The V gene's germline CDR1 is LNHDA and CDR2 SQIVND (reference sequence). CDR3 residues: CASSKSSRDSYEQYF. CDR3 in DNA: TGTGCCAGTAGTAAGAGTTCCCGGGACTCCTACGAGCAGTACTTC.

The chain joins TRBV7-3 to TRBJ2-2, with 7 nucleotides matching TRBD1. This CDR3 is built from 13 residues. J lost 4 bases, V lost 5 bases, and 1 base had no gene match. Germline-derived CDR1 and CDR2 are SGHTA and FQGTGA. CDR3 DNA sequence: TGTGCCAGCAGCCCAGGGGGCACCGGGGAGCTGTTTTTT. Translated: CASSPGGTGELFF. Looking up the rest from reference TRBV7-3 and TRBJ2-2 gives the full variable domain: GAGVSQTPSNKVTEKGKYVELRCDPISGHTALYWYRQSLGQGPEFLIYFQGTGAADDSGLPNDRFFAVRPEGSVSTLKIQRTERGDSAVYLCASSPGGTGELFFGEGSRLTVL.

The table lists this clone with a few counts. The chain combines TRBV7-8 with TRBJ2-7, with 7 bases fitting TRBD1. Per the germline V gene, CDR1 is SGHVS and CDR2 is FQNEAQ. CDR3 length equals 13 residues. With 1 base clipped from V and 9 bases from J, the junction kept 6 bases outside the gene matches. The CDR3 region has the DNA TGTGCCAGCAGCTTAGGACAGGGTAATGGGCAGTACTTC. It specifies CASSLGQGNGQYF.

The chain combines TRBV5-6 with TRBJ2-6; 7 bases are shared with TRBD2. The CDR3 is made up of 18 amino acids. The trim removed 1 base at V and 4 bases at J, leaving 11 bases unmatched. Germline V gives CDR1 SGHDT, CDR2 YYEEEE. The chain's CDR3 is CASSLRAVGGPGANVLTF. In DNA, the CDR3 is TGTGCCAGCAGCTTGAGGGCTGTGGGAGGGCCCGGGGCCAACGTCCTGACTTTC.

There are many counts of this clone. The chain has TRBV2 and TRBJ2-2; 7 bases are shared with TRBD2. In germline, CDR1 is SNHLY, CDR2 FYNNEI. The CDR3 is 15 amino acids. The V and J ends lost 0 bases and 7 bases, in that order; junction bases with no gene match: 5. In DNA, the CDR3 is TGTGCCAGCAGTGAAGCGGGAGGGCCGTTCGGGGAGCTGTTTTTT. Translated: CASSEAGGPFGELFF.

V gene TRBV2 combines with J gene TRBJ1-4; D ambiguous. This CDR3 has 15 residues. In germline, CDR1 is SNHLY, CDR2 FYNNEI. V gave up 6 bases and J gave up 6 bases, with 17 bases separating them. Written as DNA, the CDR3 is TGTGCCAGCAGCTTGGAGAGACAACCCTATGAAAAACTGTTTTTT. Its translation is CASSLERQPYEKLFF. Full variable domain (remainder filled in from reference TRBV2 and TRBJ1-4): EPEVTQTPSHQVTQMGQEVILRCVPISNHLYFYWYRQILGQKVEFLVSFYNNEISEKSEIFDDQFSVERPDGSNFTLKIRSTKLEDSAMYFCASSLERQPYEKLFFGSGTQLSVL.

This clone was recorded a few times. J is TRBJ2-7 and V is TRBV5-1; tentative D call: TRBD1 (6 bases). Germline V lookup: CDR1 SGHRS, CDR2 YFSETQ. This CDR3 comprises 15 residues. Trimming cost V 0 bases and J 4 bases, with 14 bases left between them. The CDR3 DNA sequence: TGCGCCAGCAGCTTGGTGCTAGGGGGTAGGTACGAGCAGTACTTC. Amino acid sequence: CASSLVLGGRYEQYF.

This clone occurred a few times. The genes are TRBV2 and TRBJ2-6; 7 bases agree with TRBD1. Trimming at V came to 3 bases and at J to 2 bases, leaving 10 bases not matched to a gene. This CDR3 has 18 amino acids. The germline CDR1 and CDR2 sequences are SNHLY and FYNNEI. The CDR3 nucleotides read TGTGCCAGCAGTGACAGGGGGTTATCCGGAGCTGGGGCCAACGTCCTGACTTTC. Translation gives CASSDRGLSGAGANVLTF.

The chain combines TRBV11-2 with TRBJ2-5; D not resolved. The DNA end favors TRBJ2-7, so the J call may be wrong. CDR1 and CDR2 from the germline V gene are SGHAT and FQNNGV. The CDR3 totals 15 residues. CDR3 residues: CASSLDPGGAYEQYF. CDR3 bases: TGTGCCAGCAGCCTGGACCCGGGCGGCGCCTACGAGCAGTACTTC.

This chain connects TRBV6-1 to TRBJ2-7, with 7 bases lining up with TRBD1. This CDR3 spans 13 amino acids. CDR1 is MNHNS and CDR2 is SASEGT in the germline V gene. V lost 4 bases to trimming and J lost 3 bases; unmatched junction nucleotides: 3. The CDR3 coding sequence is TGTGCCAGCAGTGCGGGACAGCACTACGAGCAGTACTTC. It specifies CASSAGQHYEQYF.

The chain is built from TRBV29-1 and TRBJ2-7; D might be TRBD1 (6 bases). This CDR3 is 14 amino acids long. Trimming left V 5 bases short and J 3 bases short, with 17 bases between. From germline, CDR1 is SQVTM and CDR2 ANQGSEA. The CDR3 nucleotides are TGCAGCGTTCTACTCACGACAGGACGCTACGAGCAGTACTTC. Its protein is CSVLLTTGRYEQYF.

The table lists this clone with a count of one. The gene calls are TRBV28 and TRBJ1-2; D call uncertain. The CDR3 extends over 13 amino acids. Trimming took 3 bases from V and 6 from J, leaving 11 bases between them. Germline CDR1 is MDHEN and CDR2 is SYDVKM. The CDR3 coding sequence is TGTGCCAGCAGTTTTAAGGGAGCGGATGGCTACACCTTC. Its translation: CASSFKGADGYTF.

A single count supports this clone. The chain recombines TRBV28 with TRBJ1-4; 8 bases are shared with TRBD1. The CDR3 length is 14 residues. The germline gives CDR1 MDHEN, CDR2 SYDVKM. The J segment lost 8 bases and the V segment lost 8 bases, leaving 10 bases of the junction unmatched. CDR3 DNA sequence: TGTGCCAGCGGTGTGACAGGGGCCCGGGAAAAACTGTTTTTT. This codes for CASGVTGAREKLFF.

The V and J genes are TRBV7-9 and TRBJ2-7; the D gene could be TRBD1 or TRBD2 (6 bases each). CDR1 and CDR2 (germline): SEHNR, FQNEAQ (reference sequence). Trimming left V 5 bases short and J 3 bases short, with 14 bases between. CDR3 length equals 14 residues. The CDR3 loop reads CASSAPGGLYEQYF. In nucleotides, the CDR3 is TGTGCCAGCAGCGCCCCCGGGGGCCTCTACGAGCAGTACTTC.

The J gene is TRBJ1-2, the V gene TRBV19; D gene ambiguous. CDR1 and CDR2 from the germline V gene are LNHDA and SQIVND (reference sequence). This CDR3 has 13 residues. Between the trimmed V and J ends, which lost 6 bases and 0 bases, there was a span of 8 bases. CDR3 DNA: TGTGCCAGTAGGTCCGATTCTAACTATGGCTACACCTTC. Translation gives CASRSDSNYGYTF. The full variable domain, its missing parts supplied by reference TRBV19 and TRBJ1-2, is DGGITQSPKYLFRKEGQNVTLSCEQNLNHDAMYWYRQDPGQGLRLIYYSQIVNDFQKGDIAEGYSVSREKKESFPLTVTSAQKNPTAFYLCASRSDSNYGYTFGSGTRLTVV.

This clone was detected a few times. The V gene is TRBV28, the J gene TRBJ1-1; unclear D gene. Germline CDR1 reads MDHEN; CDR2 reads SYDVKM. This CDR3 is built from 14 residues. With 2 bases removed from V and 4 bases from J, the gap between germline ends came to 11 bases. The CDR3 loop is CASSLRLMGTEAFF. In nucleotides, the CDR3 is TGTGCCAGCAGTTTAAGATTGATGGGCACTGAAGCTTTCTTT. The variable domain in full, completed from reference TRBV28 and TRBJ1-1, reads DVKVTQSSRYLVKRTGEKVFLECVQDMDHENMFWYRQDPGLGLRLIYFSYDVKMKEKGDIPEGYSVSREKKERFSLILESASTNQTSMYLCASSLRLMGTEAFFGQGTRLTVV.

Turning to this clone: One end of the junction is discordant with germline, which a read error may explain. This sequence joins TRBV18 and TRBJ2-5; D is uncertain. The CDR3 consists of 13 residues. Germline V lookup: CDR1 KGHSH, CDR2 LQKENI. CDR3 amino acids: CASSPRGIETQHF. CDR3 bases: TGTGCCAGCTCACCTCGCGGTATCGAGACCCAGCACTTC.

This sequence joins TRBV30 and TRBJ1-2; D unresolved. CDR1 is GTSNPN and CDR2 is SVGIG in the germline V gene (reference sequence). V was cut by 2 bases and J by 7 bases, with 8 bases left in between. The length of the CDR3 is 11 residues. The CDR3 region is CAWSPGLGYTF. DNA of the CDR3: TGTGCCTGGAGTCCTGGCCTTGGCTACACCTTC.